This entry features one T cell receptor beta chain sequence. Other DNA sequences in this sample translate to the same CDR3. The record originates from a study of T cell responses to AZD1222 COVID-19 vaccine. This CDR3 contains 13 residues. CDR1 is SGHRS, CDR2 YFSETQ, per germline. Trimming removed 0 bases from V and 5 bases from J, with 6 bases in between. Clones were sequenced by immunoSEQ multiplex PCR, and TCRdb holds only the in-frame ones, with some missing. The sample yields tens of thousands of clones, about 90% seen once. The clonotype was recovered from an adult in good health. The starting material was peripheral blood, obtained on day 0 of MenACWY control vaccination. The genes are TRBV5-1 and TRBJ1-5; D may be TRBD1 (5 bases). The CDR3 loop reads CASSLGGDQPQHF. In DNA form, the CDR3 reads TGCGCCAGCAGCTTGGGGGGCGATCAGCCCCAGCATTTT.